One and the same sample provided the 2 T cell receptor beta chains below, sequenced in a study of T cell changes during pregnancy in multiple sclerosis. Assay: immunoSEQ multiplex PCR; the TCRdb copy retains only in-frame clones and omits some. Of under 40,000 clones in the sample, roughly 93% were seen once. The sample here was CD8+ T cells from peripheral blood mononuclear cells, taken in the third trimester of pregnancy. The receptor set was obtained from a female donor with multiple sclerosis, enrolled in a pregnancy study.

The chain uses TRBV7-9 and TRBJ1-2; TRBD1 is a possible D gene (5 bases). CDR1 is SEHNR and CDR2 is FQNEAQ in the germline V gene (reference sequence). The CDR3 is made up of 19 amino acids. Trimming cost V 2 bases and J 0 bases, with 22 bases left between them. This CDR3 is CASSLNEVDTLQTNYGYTF. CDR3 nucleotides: TGTGCCAGCAGCTTAAATGAGGTGGACACGCTACAGACTAACTATGGCTACACCTTC.

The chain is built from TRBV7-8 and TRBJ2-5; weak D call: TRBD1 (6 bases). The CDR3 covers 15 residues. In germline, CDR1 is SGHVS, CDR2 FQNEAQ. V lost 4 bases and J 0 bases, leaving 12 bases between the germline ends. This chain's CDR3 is CASSSSRDNQETQYF. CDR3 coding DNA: TGTGCCAGCAGCTCCAGCCGGGACAACCAAGAGACCCAGTACTTC.